This T cell receptor beta chain emerged from a study of cytomegalovirus exposure and HLA in healthy donors. Primers included in the PCR were 60 Vbeta and 13 Jbeta primers. The assay was immunoSEQ multiplex PCR, and TCRdb's table has in-frame clones only and misses some. Seen here are about 94,000 clones, around two thirds observed once, and the top ten hold around 4.2%. Study-level results: Later on, a genetic analysis was performed. It linked a missense variant in DCLRE1C with V- and J-gene trimming of TCR beta. Exclusion applied to some V segments, including TRBV6-2 and TRBV6-3, as they were indistinguishable. Highly shared sequence variants in one cluster were likely a sequencing artifact. Relative to equally common others, HLA-associated TCR beta chains showed greater clonal expansion in a later analysis.

CDR1 and CDR2 from the germline V gene are LNHDA and SQIVND (reference sequence). The V and J ends lost 8 bases and 4 bases respectively, with 26 bases between them. The CDR3 extends over 17 amino acids. Of note for this clone: What it binds is unknown.

The sequence was collected from a man younger than 40 in good health and CMV-seronegative. The material sequenced was PBMCs. V is TRBV19 and J is TRBJ1-1; weak D call: TRBD1 (5 bases). The CDR3 DNA is TGTGCCAGTGGTCGGGGGGGAGCTCTCCCTGGTAGCACTGAAGCTTTCTTT. Translated, it gives CASGRGGALPGSTEAFF.